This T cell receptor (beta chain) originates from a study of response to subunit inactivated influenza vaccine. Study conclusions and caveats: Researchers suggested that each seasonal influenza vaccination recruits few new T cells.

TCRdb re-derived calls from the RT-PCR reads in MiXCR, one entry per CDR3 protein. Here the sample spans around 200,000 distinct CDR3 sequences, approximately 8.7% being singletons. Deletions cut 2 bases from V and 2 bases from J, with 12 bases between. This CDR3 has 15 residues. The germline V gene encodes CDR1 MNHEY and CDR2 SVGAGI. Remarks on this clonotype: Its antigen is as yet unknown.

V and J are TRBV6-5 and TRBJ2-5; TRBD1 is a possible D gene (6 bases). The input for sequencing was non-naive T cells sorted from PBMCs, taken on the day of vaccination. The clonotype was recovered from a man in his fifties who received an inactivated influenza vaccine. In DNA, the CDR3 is TGTGCCAGCAGTTACGCAGGGGCGTTTCAAGAGACCCAGTACTTC. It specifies CASSYAGAFQETQYF.